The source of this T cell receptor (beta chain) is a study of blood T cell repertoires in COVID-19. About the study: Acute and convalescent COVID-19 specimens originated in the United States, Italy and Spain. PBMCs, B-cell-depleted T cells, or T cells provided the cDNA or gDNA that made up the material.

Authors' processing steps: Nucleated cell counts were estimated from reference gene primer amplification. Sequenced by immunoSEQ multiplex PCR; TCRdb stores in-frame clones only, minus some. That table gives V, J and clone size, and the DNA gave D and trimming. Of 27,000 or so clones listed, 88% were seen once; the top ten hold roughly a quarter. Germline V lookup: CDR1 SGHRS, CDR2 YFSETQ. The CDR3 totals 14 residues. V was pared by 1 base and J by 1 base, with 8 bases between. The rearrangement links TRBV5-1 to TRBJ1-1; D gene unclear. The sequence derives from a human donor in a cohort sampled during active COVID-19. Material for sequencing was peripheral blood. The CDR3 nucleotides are TGCGCCAGCAGCTTGATGGGCAGGAACACTGAAGCTTTCTTT. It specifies CASSLMGRNTEAFF.